The source of this T cell receptor beta chain is a study of T cell responses to AZD1222 COVID-19 vaccine. Findings and caveats of the study: Increases in Spike-specific TCR breadth and depth were seen after two AZD1222 doses. Among AZD1222 vaccinees, only six or seven were seropositive at baseline. Dominant CD4 TCR responses targeted spike regions 160-218 and 743-854. Reportedly, close to half of spike-specific TCRs are directed against unmutated variant regions.

TCRdb's table, derived via immunoSEQ multiplex PCR, lists solely in-frame clones and lacks some. Among about 97,000 clones, around nine tenths were seen once, and the ten largest hold approximately 7%. With 5 bases clipped from V and 0 bases from J, the junction kept 5 bases outside the gene matches. Germline CDR1 is LNHDA and CDR2 is SQIVND (reference sequence). CDR3 length: 16 residues. Concerning this clone: Its target is not known.

Specimen: peripheral blood, collected on day 0 of AZD1222 vaccination. The source is an adult in good health. This chain links TRBV19 with TRBJ2-4; 9 bases are shared with TRBD1. DNA for the CDR3: TGTGCCAGTAGTTCACAGGGGGCAGAAGCCAAAAACATTCAGTACTTC. It is translated as CASSSQGAEAKNIQYF.